Detailed here is one T cell receptor beta chain. No base qualities exist here, and no much larger clone lies one base off it. The CDR3 runs 15 residues from the cysteine to the phenylalanine. Only CDR3 DNA is held: 45 bases, read in frame from base 1. Trimming costs V 2 bases and J 0 bases, and their ends lie 10 bases apart. For TCR profiling, total RNA from no fewer than 8,000 sorted tetramer+ CD8 T cells was reverse transcribed into cDNA. PCR amplification of CDR3 regions used primers annealing to V and J regions and added unique molecular identifiers so that templates could be tracked. Profiling of the TCRalpha and TCRbeta chains was done on the immunoSEQ platform, including the sequencing and error-correction standards of that platform. The study's own analysis went as follows. Clonal copy numbers were corrected for sequencing and PCR errors, and CDR3s were defined according to IMGT conventions. Analysis was restricted to productive rearrangements and performed with immunoSEQ Analyzer versions 2.0 and 3.0, while gene-pairing frequencies underwent further processing in Microsoft Excel. Circos plots were used to visualize V-J pairings, and MEME together with a custom motifSearch program was used to find CDR3 motifs. The probability of generation of TCR sequences was calculated using the OLGA algorithm. Clonotypes found at both visits were termed persistent, clonotypes found only in the acute phase were termed nonpersistent, and clonotypes found only at convalescence were termed de novo. A public TCR was defined as an amino acid clonotype used by more than one donor. As stored in TCRdb, this immuneACCESS dataset retains in-frame rearrangements with V and J assigned. A fraction of the clones does not appear; measured against another copy, unresolved V genes explain less than half of the discrepancy, and the remainder lacks a known reason. V and J calls and clone size come straight from that table; D and trimming were deduced from the DNA. In this sample the table shows over 2,000 clones, around 25% of which occur a single time. Approximately 51% of the sample belongs to the ten largest clones.

This sample is part of a study of blood T cell repertoires in acute mononucleosis (dated by TCRdb to about 2020). Study-level background: To capture the memory response, convalescent samples were obtained between 5 and 8 months after the acute presentation. Mean blood EBV load was approximately 4 log10 genome copies per million B cells during acute infection and about 2.8 at convalescence.

Reading the label with the study, this specimen's time point is: convalescence about 6 months (5-8 months) after acute presentation (visit 7). The study tracked CD8 T cell responses to two immunodominant EBV epitopes, BRLF1 109 (YVL-BR) and BMLF1 280 (GLC-BM), over primary infection. Primary EBV infection was indicated by a positive serum heterophile antibody test and EBV viral capsid antigen-specific IgM. Total CD8 T cells were first enriched from PBMCs by magnetic positive selection (MACS). A FACSAria III was used to sort live CD3+ CD8+ tetramer+ cells to a purity above 85%. A PE-conjugated tetramer loaded with the BMLF1 280-288 peptide was used for cell sorting. Directly ex vivo after tetramer sorting, the TCR repertoires of EBV epitope-specific CD8 T cells were deep-sequenced at acute infection and at convalescence. The donors were a few individuals between about 18 and 29 years old who had clinical acute infectious mononucleosis and laboratory evidence of primary EBV infection. Heparinized peripheral blood was drawn at clinical presentation with mononucleosis symptoms and again about 6 months later. PBMCs were isolated by Ficoll-Paque density gradient centrifugation.

What the work shows at the level of the full study, not this receptor alone: Both chains seemed to play a part in GLC-BM selection, with public TCRbeta motifs on BV14-BJ2 and BV20-BJ1 appearing together with a TCRalpha motif on AV5-AJ31. With just three donors in the cohort, the group averages were based on very few individuals. Only approximately 9.2% of unique acute clonotypes persisted into convalescence, yet these made up most of the response; new diverse de novo clonotypes seemingly replaced the rest. Because only a fraction of each donor's blood was analyzed, sampling error might partly explain the low overlap between acute and convalescent clonotypes.

The sequences come from EBV GLC epitope tetramer+ CD8+ T cells sorted from PBMCs, collected during convalescence from infectious mononucleosis. The cell subset or site tag for this specimen amounts to: CD8 T cells binding tetramer with EBV BMLF1 280-288 peptide (GLC-BM). This clonotype was sampled from a young woman with infectious mononucleosis caused by EBV. The chain uses TRBV7-1 and TRBJ2-5; tentative D gene TRBD2, with 5 bases matching. TRBV7-1 is flagged as an ORF with uncertain function. The CDR3 has the sequence CASSSIDGNQETQYF. The DNA reads TGTGCCAGCAGCTCAATAGACGGGAACCAAGAGACCCAGTACTTC.